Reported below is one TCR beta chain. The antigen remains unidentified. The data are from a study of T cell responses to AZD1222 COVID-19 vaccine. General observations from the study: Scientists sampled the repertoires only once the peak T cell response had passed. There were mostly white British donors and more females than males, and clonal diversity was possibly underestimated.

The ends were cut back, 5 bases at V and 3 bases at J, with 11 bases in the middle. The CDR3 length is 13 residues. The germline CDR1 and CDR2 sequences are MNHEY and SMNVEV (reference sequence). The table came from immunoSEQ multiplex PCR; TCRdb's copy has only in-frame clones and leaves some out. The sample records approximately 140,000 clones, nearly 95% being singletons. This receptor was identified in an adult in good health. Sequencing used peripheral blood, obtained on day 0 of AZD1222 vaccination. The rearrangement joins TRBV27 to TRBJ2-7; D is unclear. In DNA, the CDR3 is TGTGCCAGCAGTCCGACCCGCCTCTACGAGCAGTACTTC. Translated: CASSPTRLYEQYF.